The sequence of this T cell receptor beta chain was determined in a study of human T cells and chemical hapten exposure. Study-wide background: The cohort included alopecia areata under or over 50% scalp, totalis and universalis.

Indicated time point: patch test 2, 6 weeks after DPC sensitization. Treatment described: therapeutic diphenylcyclopropenone sensitization with weekly scalp DPC. This clonotype was seen once. Its target is unknown. Study-level findings and limits: Sensitization with DPC brought no change to TCRs above 1 in 1000 in frequency.

Using its own MiXCR run on the RACE reads, TCRdb lists one record per CDR3 protein. The data contain tens of thousands of distinct CDR3 sequences, over 6.5% of them seen just once; the ten biggest clones take up roughly 3.8%. Unmatched junction bases numbered 6, after V lost 5 bases and J lost 8 bases. There are 13 residues in the CDR3. The sample in question was whole blood, obtained in connection with sensitization to the hapten diphenylcyclopropenone (DPC). The chain employs TRBV12-3 or TRBV12-4 and TRBJ1-2, with 9 bases lining up with TRBD1. This TCR derives from a woman in her fifties or sixties with alopecia areata. Some clones in this sample may be carry-over from other donors' samples. The CDR3 spells CASSQGQGDGYTF. The CDR3 nucleotides read TGTGCCAGCAGTCAGGGACAGGGCGACGGCTACACCTTC.